Below, 6 T cell receptor beta chains from the same sample are listed, as sequenced in a study of cytomegalovirus exposure and HLA in healthy donors. PCR was performed using 60 Vbeta and 13 Jbeta primers. Sequenced by immunoSEQ multiplex PCR; TCRdb stores in-frame clones only, minus some. The data contain roughly 150,000 clones, about 81% of them singletons. Sequenced material: PBMCs. The receptor source for this set is a woman younger than 30 in good health and CMV-seronegative.

V gene TRBV6-1 combines with J gene TRBJ1-2; 9 bases match TRBD1. Germline CDR1 is MNHNS and CDR2 is SASEGT. V lost 6 bases to trimming and J lost 7 bases; unmatched junction nucleotides: 6. The CDR3 length is 13 residues. This chain's CDR3 is CASRWTGEVGYTF. Written as DNA, the CDR3 is TGTGCCAGCAGGTGGACAGGGGAGGTTGGCTACACCTTC.

V gene TRBV5-6 combines with J gene TRBJ1-3, with D uncertain. Trimming cost V 0 bases and J 0 bases, with 7 bases left between them. Germline CDR1 and CDR2: SGHDT and YYEEEE. The CDR3 runs 15 residues. CDR3 DNA sequence: TGTGCCAGCAGCTTGGCAGGCGTCTCTGGAAACACCATATATTTT. Its protein product is CASSLAGVSGNTIYF.

The gene calls are TRBV28 and TRBJ2-2; D is ambiguous. CDR3 length equals 14 residues. CDR1 MDHEN and CDR2 SYDVKM come from the germline V gene. Trimming pared 6 bases from V and 3 bases from J, leaving 11 bases between. CDR3 amino acids: CASSTDIYTGELFF. CDR3 nucleotide sequence: TGTGCCAGCAGCACTGACATCTACACCGGGGAGCTGTTTTTT.

This chain connects TRBV5-4 to TRBJ2-3; 12 bases fit TRBD2. There are 18 residues in the CDR3. CDR1 is SGHNT and CDR2 is YYREEE in the germline V gene (reference sequence). The J segment lost 0 bases and the V segment lost 3 bases, leaving 8 bases of the junction unmatched. The CDR3 bases are TGTGCCAGCAGCTCCCCCGGACTAGCGGGGATTAGCACAGATACGCAGTATTTT. Its protein product is CASSSPGLAGISTDTQYF.

The rearrangement joins TRBV2 to TRBJ1-1, with no clear D. CDR1 is SNHLY, CDR2 FYNNEI, per germline. The CDR3 runs 13 residues. Trimming removed 6 bases from V and 2 bases from J, with 10 bases in between. The CDR3 here is CASRTRRNTEAFF. DNA for the CDR3: TGTGCCAGCAGGACTAGGAGAAACACTGAAGCTTTCTTT.

V and J are TRBV13 and TRBJ1-3, with D possibly TRBD1 on 6 matching bases. The V end lost 4 bases, the J end lost 0 bases, and 13 bases lay between the germline ends. The CDR3 extends over 16 amino acids. Germline CDR1 reads PRHDT; CDR2 reads FYEKMQ (reference sequence). CDR3 in DNA: TGTGCCAGCAGCTCGACAGGCCGGGTCTCTGGAAACACCATATATTTT. It encodes CASSSTGRVSGNTIYF. Full variable domain (rest looked up from reference TRBV13 and TRBJ1-3): AAGVIQSPRHLIKEKRETATLKCYPIPRHDTVYWYQQGPGQDPQFLISFYEKMQSDKGSIPDRFSAQQFSDYHSELNMSSLELGDSALYFCASSSTGRVSGNTIYFGEGSWLTVV.